The source of this TCR beta chain is a study of cytomegalovirus exposure and HLA in healthy donors. Whole-study context: There were approximately 80 million unique TCRs (from HLA-typed donors) in an early data release.

In germline, CDR1 is MNHEY, CDR2 SMNVEV (reference sequence). The CDR3 has 11 amino acids. Trimming took off 6 bases at V and 7 bases at J, with 7 bases between the two ends. Primers for the PCR totalled 60 Vbeta and 13 Jbeta. Sequencing used immunoSEQ multiplex PCR; TCRdb keeps in-frame clones, though not all of them. The sample includes some 81,000 clones, 72% of them seen just once. Findings and limits, study-wide: In a later analysis, a missense DCLRE1C variant was linked to TCR beta V- and J-gene trimming.

A word on this clone: Its specificity is unknown.

J is TRBJ2-1 and V is TRBV27, with D unclear. The sequenced material came from PBMCs. The sequence came from a middle-aged woman in good health and CMV-seropositive. CDR3 residues: CASSPRNEQFF. CDR3 DNA sequence: TGTGCCAGCAGCCCTCGGAATGAGCAGTTCTTC.